This T cell receptor (beta chain) appears in the sequencing data of a study of blood T cells in healthy people across ages. Combining a sample-barcoded 5' primer with a J-beta primer mix, a second PCR ran for roughly 7 to 11 cycles. TCRdb called the 5' RACE reads again in MiXCR, with one record for every CDR3 protein. Of roughly 2 million distinct CDR3 sequences listed, about 50% are singletons. Sample: blood. The sequence derives from a woman aged 35 to 49 in good health.

Here the CDR3 reads CASSDTGRGNTEAFF. CDR3 sequence (DNA): TGTGCCAGCAGCGACACGGGACGGGGGAACACTGAAGCTTTCTTT. The chain employs TRBV7-2 and TRBJ1-1; D possibly corresponds to TRBD1 (5 bases). The germline CDR1 and CDR2 sequences are SGHTA and FQGNSA. V dropped 5 bases and J dropped 1 base, with 14 bases sitting between them. The CDR3 covers 15 residues.